This T cell receptor (beta chain) was found in a study of blood T cell repertoires in COVID-19. The repertoire was sequenced with immunoSEQ multiplex PCR; TCRdb's copy has only in-frame clones and lacks some. The data show over 130,000 clones, around 82% seen once. Germline CDR1 and CDR2: LNHDA and SQIVND (reference sequence). After removal of 5 bases from V and 7 bases from J, the junction contained 17 bases not matched to a gene. The CDR3 runs 19 residues. The sequence was obtained from a man aged 50 or older in a cohort exposed to, infected with or recovered from COVID-19 (not recorded which). The sample taken for sequencing was PBMCs or T cells enriched from blood (not recorded which). The chain couples TRBV19 to TRBJ2-5; 15 nucleotides match TRBD2. The chain's CDR3 is CASSSGLAGGRSKTGTQYF. The CDR3 bases are TGTGCCAGTAGTTCGGGACTAGCGGGGGGTAGATCGAAGACGGGGACCCAGTACTTC.